The 23 T cell receptor beta chains listed next were all sequenced from one sample in a study of T cell repertoires in cytomegalovirus infection. TCRdb ran MiXCR on the reads and lists one entry per CDR3 protein. The sample consists of some 920,000 distinct CDR3 sequences, approximately 31% of them appearing once. No antigens are known for them. The material sequenced was cultured CD8+ T cells from PBMCs, taken from culture after CMV antigen stimulation. These receptors were obtained from a human donor in good health (CMV status not recorded). Some clones in this sample may be carry-over from other donors' samples.

This rearrangement joins TRBV7-9 to TRBJ1-1; 7 positions agree with TRBD1. The CDR3 totals 15 residues. V lost 5 bases and J lost 5; bases outside the gene matches: 11. The germline gives CDR1 SEHNR, CDR2 FQNEAQ (reference sequence). The CDR3 here is CASSANTGDRTEAFF. The CDR3 DNA is TGTGCCAGCAGCGCAAATACAGGGGATCGAACTGAAGCTTTCTTT.

The sample holds a few counts of this clonotype. The genes are TRBV19 and TRBJ1-2; 8 nucleotides align to TRBD1. The CDR3 totals 15 residues. V trimming: 3 bases; J trimming: 4 bases; junction bases outside the gene matches: 7. CDR1 is LNHDA, CDR2 SQIVND, per germline (reference sequence). CDR3 amino acids: CASSILGQEIYGYTF. In DNA form, the CDR3 reads TGTGCCAGTAGTATTTTGGGACAGGAAATCTATGGCTACACCTTC.

The chain employs TRBV3-1 and TRBJ2-1, with 12 bases identical to TRBD2. The CDR3 extends over 19 amino acids. The germline V gene has CDR1 LGHDT and CDR2 YNNKEL (reference sequence). After removal of 4 bases from V and 5 bases from J, the junction contained 15 bases not matched to a gene. The CDR3 loop is CASSRTLASGGAVNNEQFF. CDR3 bases: TGTGCCAGCAGCCGCACCCTGGCTAGCGGGGGGGCCGTTAACAATGAGCAGTTCTTC.

The chain uses TRBV10-3 and TRBJ1-5, with D maybe TRBD1 (5 bases). V was cut by 0 bases and J by 0 bases, with 12 bases left in between. CDR3 size: 17 residues. Germline V gene data show CDR1 as ENHRY and CDR2 as SYGVKD. The CDR3 coding sequence is TGTGCCATCAGTGAGTCCGGCGCGGGGGGTAGCAATCAGCCCCAGCATTTT. Residues: CAISESGAGGSNQPQHF.

This clonotype was recorded a few times. This rearrangement joins TRBV4-1 to TRBJ2-1; possible D gene TRBD1, 5 bases. Per the germline V gene, CDR1 is MGHRA and CDR2 is YSYEKL. The CDR3 is made up of 14 amino acids. V was cut by 0 bases and J by 8 bases, with 11 bases left in between. The CDR3 loop reads CASSQDQGVHEQFF. In nucleotides, the CDR3 is TGCGCCAGCAGCCAAGATCAGGGCGTCCATGAGCAGTTCTTC.

This clonotype has just a few counts. This chain joins TRBV6-5 and TRBJ1-1, with a weak D call TRBD1 (6 bases). The CDR3 is made up of 16 amino acids. CDR1 is MNHEY, CDR2 SVGAGI, per germline. V lost 3 bases and J 1 base, leaving 15 bases between the germline ends. CDR3 bases: TGTGCCAGCAGTTATTTTGTGACAGGAGCGAACACTGAAGCTTTCTTT. As protein: CASSYFVTGANTEAFF.

In this sample, this clonotype turned up many times. This chain uses TRBV9 with TRBJ1-2; the match to TRBD1 covers 8 bases. This CDR3 has 15 residues. J lost 0 bases, V lost 0 bases, and 1 base had no gene match. Germline loops: CDR1 SGDLS, CDR2 YYNGEE. This chain's CDR3 is CASSVGQGPNYGYTF. CDR3 in DNA: TGTGCCAGCAGCGTAGGACAGGGGCCTAACTATGGCTACACCTTC.

This clonotype was seen a few times. The chain combines TRBV10-3 with TRBJ2-2, with 10 bases aligning to TRBD1. CDR3 length: 16 amino acids. V shed 8 bases, J shed 5 bases, and the junction held 11 bases outside the gene matches. Germline V CDR1 and CDR2: ENHRY, SYGVKD. The CDR3 protein is CAILHGDRGNTGELFF. CDR3 coding DNA: TGTGCCATCCTCCATGGGGACAGGGGAAATACCGGGGAGCTGTTTTTT.

The CDR3 loop is CASSQESGPDTQYF. The CDR3 region has the DNA TGTGCCAGCAGCCAAGAATCCGGGCCAGATACGCAGTATTTT. V is TRBV3-1 and J is TRBJ2-3; no definite D call. V was shortened by 0 bases and J by 4 bases, with 8 bases between the two germline ends. The CDR3 runs 14 residues. Germline V gives CDR1 LGHDT, CDR2 YNNKEL (reference sequence).

V usage is TRBV6-6 and J usage is TRBJ1-4, with TRBD1 identical over 11 bases. Unmatched junction bases numbered 6, after V lost 2 bases and J lost 7 bases. The CDR3 spans 16 residues. Per germline, CDR1 MNHNY and CDR2 SVGAGI (reference sequence). CDR3: CASSYPPDRGLEKLFF. The CDR3 coding sequence is TGTGCCAGCAGTTACCCCCCGGACAGGGGGCTTGAAAAACTGTTTTTT.

The rearrangement uses TRBV13 and TRBJ2-1; a weak D match, TRBD2 (6 bases). V dropped 0 bases and J dropped 9 bases, with 9 bases sitting between them. This CDR3 contains 13 residues. Germline V CDR1 and CDR2: PRHDT, FYEKMQ (reference sequence). The DNA of the CDR3 is TGTGCCAGCAGCTTAGGGCGGGGTATTGAGCAGTTCTTC. It is translated as CASSLGRGIEQFF. Drawing the rest from reference TRBV13 and TRBJ2-1, the complete variable domain is AAGVIQSPRHLIKEKRETATLKCYPIPRHDTVYWYQQGPGQDPQFLISFYEKMQSDKGSIPDRFSAQQFSDYHSELNMSSLELGDSALYFCASSLGRGIEQFFGPGTRLTVL.

This clonotype was observed a few times. The gene calls are TRBV7-9 and TRBJ2-1; D is ambiguous. Trimming took 7 bases from V and 4 from J, leaving 17 bases between them. Germline CDR1 and CDR2: SEHNR and FQNEAQ (reference sequence). The CDR3 loop spans 15 amino acids. CDR3 loop: CASTVHGLRYNEQFF. CDR3 DNA sequence: TGTGCCAGCACCGTACATGGTCTGCGGTACAATGAGCAGTTCTTC.

V and J are TRBV10-2 and TRBJ2-7, with D hard to call. CDR1 is WSHSY and CDR2 is SAAADI in the germline V gene. V lost 6 bases and J 2 bases, leaving 14 bases between the germline ends. The CDR3 totals 14 residues. CDR3 nucleotides: TGCGCCAGCAGCCTCGGAAGGGAAACCTACGAGCAGTACGTC. This codes for CASSLGRETYEQYV.

This clonotype occurred a few times. The rearrangement uses TRBV5-6 and TRBJ1-2; TRBD1 agrees at 8 bases. The CDR3 contains 14 residues. CDR1 and CDR2 (germline): SGHDT, YYEEEE. V lost 0 bases, J lost 6 bases, and 4 bases stayed unmatched. For the CDR3, the DNA is TGTGCCAGCAGCTTGGGGCAGGGGGCGCATGGCTACACCTTC. Residues: CASSLGQGAHGYTF.

This clonotype was counted ten times or more. The CDR3 protein is CASSENYGYTF. CDR3 bases: TGTGCCAGCAGCGAAAACTATGGCTACACCTTC. The V and J genes are TRBV7-9 and TRBJ1-2; no clear D gene. The germline gives CDR1 SEHNR, CDR2 FQNEAQ (reference sequence). CDR3 size: 11 residues. V was pared by 5 bases and J by 2 bases, with 3 bases between.

The chain has TRBV11-2 and TRBJ2-7; 7 positions match TRBD1. Germline CDR1 reads SGHAT; CDR2 reads FQNNGV. CDR3 length equals 15 residues. Trimming removed 5 bases from V and 2 bases from J; junction bases left unmatched: 9. CDR3 nucleotides: TGTGCCAGCAGCCAGAGGGACAGTCCAGCCTACGAGCAGTACTTC. Protein product: CASSQRDSPAYEQYF.

J is TRBJ1-1 and V is TRBV13, with D possibly matching TRBD1 (5 bases). The CDR3 is 14 residues long. V dropped 3 bases and J dropped 7 bases, with 15 bases sitting between them. Germline loops: CDR1 PRHDT, CDR2 FYEKMQ (reference sequence). CDR3 amino acids: CASSLGTEEIEAFF. The CDR3 nucleotides are TGTGCCAGCAGCTTGGGGACCGAGGAGATTGAAGCTTTCTTT. Full variable domain (missing parts from reference TRBV13 and TRBJ1-1): AAGVIQSPRHLIKEKRETATLKCYPIPRHDTVYWYQQGPGQDPQFLISFYEKMQSDKGSIPDRFSAQQFSDYHSELNMSSLELGDSALYFCASSLGTEEIEAFFGQGTRLTVV.

On this clonotype itself: A much larger clone differs from this one at a single base, so this may be a read error. The chain carries TRBV7-6 and TRBJ2-7; D gene unclear. There are 14 residues in the CDR3. CDR1 is SGHVS and CDR2 is FNYEAQ in the germline V gene. The CDR3 DNA reads TGTGCCGGCAGCCCGGGCCGAAATTACTACGAGCAGTACTTC. As protein: CAGSPGRNYYEQYF. The entire variable domain, with the rest obtained from reference TRBV7-6 and TRBJ2-7, is as follows: GAGVSQSPRYKVTKRGQDVALRCDPISGHVSLYWYRQALGQGPEFLTYFNYEAQQDKSGLPNDRFSAERPEGSISTLTIQRTEQRDSAMYRCAGSPGRNYYEQYFGPGTRLTVT.

The gene calls are TRBV20-1 and TRBJ1-5, with D possibly TRBD1 on 5 matching bases. CDR1 and CDR2 from the germline V gene are DFQATT and SNEGSKA (reference sequence). The CDR3 totals 14 residues. The ends were cut back, 3 bases at V and 4 bases at J, with 13 bases in the middle. This chain's CDR3 is CSARARALNQPQHF. The CDR3 DNA sequence: TGCAGTGCTAGGGCCAGGGCTTTGAATCAGCCCCAGCATTTT.

Concerning this clonotype itself: A much larger clone lies one base from this, so it may be a read error. The chain joins TRBV2 to TRBJ2-3; tentatively, D is TRBD1 (6 bases). Germline V gene sequence: CDR1 SNHLY, CDR2 FYNNEI. The CDR3 consists of 16 residues. Written as DNA, the CDR3 is TGTGCCACCAGTAGGTCGGATGGACAGATCACAGATACGCAGTATTTT. It specifies CATSRSDGQITDTQYF.

This clonotype appeared many times. The CDR3 sequence is CASSPTSGGLMQEAFF. In DNA form, the CDR3 reads TGTGCCAGCAGCCCTACATCCGGGGGGCTAATGCAAGAAGCTTTCTTT. The chain couples TRBV7-2 to TRBJ1-1; tentative D call: TRBD1 (6 bases). Trimming left V 5 bases short and J 8 bases short, with 24 bases between. The CDR3 extends over 16 amino acids. The germline CDR1 and CDR2 sequences are SGHTA and FQGNSA.

Of note for this clonotype: With a much larger clone just one base away, this may be a read error. The chain links TRBV7-6 to TRBJ2-7; perhaps TRBD1 as D (8 bases). The germline V gene has CDR1 SGHVS and CDR2 FNYEAQ. The CDR3 covers 16 residues. CDR3 amino acids: CANSPRTGRDSYEQYF. CDR3 DNA: TGTGCCAACAGCCCACGGACAGGGAGGGATTCCTACGAGCAGTACTTC.

The CDR3 here is CASTKTTGELFF. The CDR3 DNA is TGTGCCAGTACAAAGACCACCGGGGAGCTGTTTTTT. The chain is built from TRBV19 and TRBJ2-2, with D unclear. The germline V gene encodes CDR1 LNHDA and CDR2 SQIVND (reference sequence). The CDR3 loop spans 12 amino acids. The V end was cut by 7 bases, the J end by 4 bases, with 7 bases between.